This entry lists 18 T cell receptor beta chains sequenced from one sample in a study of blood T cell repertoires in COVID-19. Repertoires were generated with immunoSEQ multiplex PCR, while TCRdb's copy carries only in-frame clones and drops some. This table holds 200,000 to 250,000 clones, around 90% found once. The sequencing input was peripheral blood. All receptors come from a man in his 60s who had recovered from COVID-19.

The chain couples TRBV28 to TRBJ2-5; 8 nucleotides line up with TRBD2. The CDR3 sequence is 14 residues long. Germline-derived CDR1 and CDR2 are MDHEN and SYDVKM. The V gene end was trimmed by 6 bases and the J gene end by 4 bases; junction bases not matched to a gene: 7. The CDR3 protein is CASSAAGARETQYF. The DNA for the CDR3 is TGTGCCAGCAGCGCAGCGGGAGCAAGAGAGACCCAGTACTTC.

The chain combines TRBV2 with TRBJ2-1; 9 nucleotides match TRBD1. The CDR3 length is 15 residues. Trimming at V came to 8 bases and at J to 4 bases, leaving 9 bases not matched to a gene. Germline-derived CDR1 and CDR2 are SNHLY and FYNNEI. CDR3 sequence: CASLRFGQGYNEQFF. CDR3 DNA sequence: TGTGCCAGCCTCCGTTTCGGACAGGGGTACAATGAGCAGTTCTTC.

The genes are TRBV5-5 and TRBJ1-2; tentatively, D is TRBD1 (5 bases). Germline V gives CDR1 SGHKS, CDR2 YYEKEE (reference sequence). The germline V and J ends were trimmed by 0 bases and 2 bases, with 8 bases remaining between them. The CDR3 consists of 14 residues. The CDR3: CASSLVDSNYGYTF. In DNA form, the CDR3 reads TGTGCCAGCAGCTTGGTCGACAGCAACTATGGCTACACCTTC.

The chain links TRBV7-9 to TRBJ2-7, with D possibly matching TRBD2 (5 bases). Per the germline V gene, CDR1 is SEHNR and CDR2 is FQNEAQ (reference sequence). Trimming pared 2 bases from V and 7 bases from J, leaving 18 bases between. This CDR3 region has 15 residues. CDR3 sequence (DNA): TGTGCCAGCAGCTTATACTCCTATCCTACGGGGGAGCAGTACTTC. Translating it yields CASSLYSYPTGEQYF.

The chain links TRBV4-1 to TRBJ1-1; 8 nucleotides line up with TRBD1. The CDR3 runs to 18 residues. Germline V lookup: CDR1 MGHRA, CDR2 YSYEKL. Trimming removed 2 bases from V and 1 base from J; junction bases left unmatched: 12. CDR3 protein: CASSQLELLRGPNTEAFF. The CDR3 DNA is TGCGCCAGCAGCCAATTAGAGCTTCTCAGGGGGCCGAACACTGAAGCTTTCTTT.

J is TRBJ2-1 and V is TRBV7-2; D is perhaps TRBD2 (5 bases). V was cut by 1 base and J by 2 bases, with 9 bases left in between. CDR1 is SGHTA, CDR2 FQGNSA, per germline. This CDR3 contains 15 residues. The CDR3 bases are TGTGCCAGCAGCTTAGACCGGGGTACCTACAATGAGCAGTTCTTC. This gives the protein CASSLDRGTYNEQFF.

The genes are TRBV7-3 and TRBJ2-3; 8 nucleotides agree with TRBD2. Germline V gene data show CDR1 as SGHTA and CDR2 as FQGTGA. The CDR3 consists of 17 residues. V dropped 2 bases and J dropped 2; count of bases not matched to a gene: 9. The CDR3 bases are TGTGCCAGCAGCTTAGGTCCCCTAGCGGGTCTCACAGATACGCAGTATTTT. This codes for CASSLGPLAGLTDTQYF.

CDR3 region: CASIFRQGYTEAFF. In DNA form, the CDR3 reads TGTGCCAGCATTTTTCGTCAGGGATACACTGAAGCTTTCTTT. This rearrangement joins TRBV27 to TRBJ1-1; the D gene is possibly TRBD1 (5 bases). The CDR3 loop spans 14 amino acids. Trimming took 7 bases from V and 3 from J, leaving 15 bases between them. Germline V lookup: CDR1 MNHEY, CDR2 SMNVEV (reference sequence).

The CDR3 DNA reads as TGCAGTGCTCGTGGAAGCGGGAGGCCCACCTACGAGCAGTACTTC. This sequence encodes CSARGSGRPTYEQYF. V is TRBV20-1 and J is TRBJ2-7, with 9 bases identical to TRBD2. Per the germline V gene, CDR1 is DFQATT and CDR2 is SNEGSKA (reference sequence). This CDR3 comprises 15 residues. The V segment lost 5 bases and the J segment 2 bases; nucleotides outside the gene matches: 10.

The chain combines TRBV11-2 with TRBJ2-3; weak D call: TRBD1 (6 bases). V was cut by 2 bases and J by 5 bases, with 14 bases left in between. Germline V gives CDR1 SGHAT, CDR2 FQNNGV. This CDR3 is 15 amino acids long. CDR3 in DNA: TGTGCCAGCAGCTTAAGCCTAGGGGGTGTAGATACGCAGTATTTT. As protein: CASSLSLGGVDTQYF.

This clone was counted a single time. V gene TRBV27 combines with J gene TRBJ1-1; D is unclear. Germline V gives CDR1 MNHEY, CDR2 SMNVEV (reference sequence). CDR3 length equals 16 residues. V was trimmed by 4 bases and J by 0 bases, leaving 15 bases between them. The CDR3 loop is CASSYNPIALNTEAFF. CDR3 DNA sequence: TGTGCCAGCAGTTACAACCCCATAGCCCTGAACACTGAAGCTTTCTTT.

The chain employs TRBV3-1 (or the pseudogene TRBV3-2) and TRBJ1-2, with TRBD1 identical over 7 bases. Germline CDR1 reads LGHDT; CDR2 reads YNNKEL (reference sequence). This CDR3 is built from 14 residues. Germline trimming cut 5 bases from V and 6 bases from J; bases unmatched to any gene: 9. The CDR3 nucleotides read TGTGCCAGCAGCTCCCGAGAGGGGGCGAATGGCTACACCTTC. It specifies CASSSREGANGYTF.

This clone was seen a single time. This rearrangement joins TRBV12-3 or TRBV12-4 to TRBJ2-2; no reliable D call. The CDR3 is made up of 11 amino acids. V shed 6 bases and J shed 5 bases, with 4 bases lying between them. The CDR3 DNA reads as TGTGCCAGCAGCCAAACCGGGGAGCTGTTTTTT. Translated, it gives CASSQTGELFF.

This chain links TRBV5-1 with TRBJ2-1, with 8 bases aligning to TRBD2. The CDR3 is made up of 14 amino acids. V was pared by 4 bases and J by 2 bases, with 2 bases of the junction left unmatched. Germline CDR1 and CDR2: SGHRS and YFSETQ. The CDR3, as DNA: TGCGCCAGCAGCCGGGAGGGACCCTACAATGAGCAGTTCTTC. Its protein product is CASSREGPYNEQFF.

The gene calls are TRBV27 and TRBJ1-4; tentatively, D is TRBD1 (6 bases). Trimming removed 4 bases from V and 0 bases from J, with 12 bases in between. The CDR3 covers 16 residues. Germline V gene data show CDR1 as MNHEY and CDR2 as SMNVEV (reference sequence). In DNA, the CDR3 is TGTGCCAGCAGTTCTATCAGGGGTGCAACTAATGAAAAACTGTTTTTT. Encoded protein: CASSSIRGATNEKLFF.

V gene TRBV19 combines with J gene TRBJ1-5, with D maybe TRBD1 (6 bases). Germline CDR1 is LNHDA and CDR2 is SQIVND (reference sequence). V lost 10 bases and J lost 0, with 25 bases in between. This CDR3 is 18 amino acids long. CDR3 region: CATAPTGATGNSNQPQHF. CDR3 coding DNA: TGTGCCACCGCCCCGACAGGCGCCACGGGGAATAGCAATCAGCCCCAGCATTTT.

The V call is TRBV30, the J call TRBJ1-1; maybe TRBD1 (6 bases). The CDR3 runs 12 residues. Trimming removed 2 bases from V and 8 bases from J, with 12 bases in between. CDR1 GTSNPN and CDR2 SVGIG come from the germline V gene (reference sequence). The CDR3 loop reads CAWSLRGGEAFF. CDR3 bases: TGTGCCTGGAGTCTGCGCGGGGGCGAAGCTTTCTTT.

CDR3 protein: CASSLDRGGNQPQHF. Written as DNA, the CDR3 is TGTGCCAGCAGCCTAGACAGGGGCGGCAATCAGCCCCAGCATTTT. The chain uses TRBV5-5 and TRBJ1-5; 8 nucleotides agree with TRBD1. Trimming took 4 bases from V and 2 from J; bases not matched to a gene: 5. The CDR3 runs 15 residues. Germline V gene sequence: CDR1 SGHKS, CDR2 YYEKEE (reference sequence).